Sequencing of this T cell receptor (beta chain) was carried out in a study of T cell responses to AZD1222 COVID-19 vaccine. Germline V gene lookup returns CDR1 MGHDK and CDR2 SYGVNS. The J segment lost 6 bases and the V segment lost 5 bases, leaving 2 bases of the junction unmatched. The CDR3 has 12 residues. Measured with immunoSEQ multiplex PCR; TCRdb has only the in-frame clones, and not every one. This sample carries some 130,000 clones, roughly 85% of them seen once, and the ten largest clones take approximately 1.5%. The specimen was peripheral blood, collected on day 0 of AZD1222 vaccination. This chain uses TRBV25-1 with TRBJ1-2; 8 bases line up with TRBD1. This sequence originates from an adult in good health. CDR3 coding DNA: TGTGCCAGCAGTCGACAGGGGAATGGCTACACCTTC. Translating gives CASSRQGNGYTF.